This is a list of T cell receptor beta chains from one sample in a study of a mutant IDH1 vaccine in newly diagnosed glioma. The data were produced by immunoSEQ multiplex PCR, yet TCRdb's version contains in-frame clones alone and is incomplete. The sample lists fewer than 35,000 clones, around nine tenths seen once, with about 2.3% in the top ten. Their recognized antigens are unknown. The sample consisted of PBMCs, taken from a glioma patient whose treatment included an IDH1 peptide vaccine. The receptors come from a man aged 40-50 years with glioma. Both conserved end residues are part of each CDR3. Fields, in order: D gene, J gene, clone size, V gene, CDR3 DNA, CDR3 protein. The D gene is left open where the match is weak. The size entry is marked missing in some rows and otherwise reads once, few, many or a size class.

D gene: NA; J gene: TRBJ2-7; clone size: once; V gene: TRBV9; CDR3 DNA: TGTGCCAGCAGCGTTTCAGATAGAGGGGAGCAGTACTTC; CDR3 protein: CASSVSDRGEQYF
D gene: NA; J gene: TRBJ1-3; clone size: NA; V gene: TRBV15; CDR3 DNA: TGTGCCACCAGCAGGCGCTACAGGGAGAAAGGAAACACCATATATTTT; CDR3 protein: CATSRRYREKGNTIYF
D gene: TRBD1; J gene: TRBJ1-2; clone size: NA; V gene: TRBV27; CDR3 DNA: TGTGCCAGCAGTATAGACAGGGGCATCTATGGCTACACCTTC; CDR3 protein: CASSIDRGIYGYTF
D gene: TRBD2; J gene: TRBJ2-3; clone size: NA; V gene: TRBV19; CDR3 DNA: TGTGCCAGTAGTCCGGGCATCTCACTAGCGGGAGGGCCAGATACGCAGTATTTT; CDR3 protein: CASSPGISLAGGPDTQYF
D gene: NA; J gene: TRBJ1-2; clone size: NA; V gene: TRBV4-1; CDR3 DNA: TGCGCCAGCAGCCAAGTTTTCACTCGTCGGGAGTGGGGCTACACCTTC; CDR3 protein: CASSQVFTRREWGYTF
D gene: NA; J gene: TRBJ1-1; clone size: NA; V gene: TRBV15; CDR3 DNA: TGTGCCACCAGGGCTAAGAACACTGAAGCTTTCTTT; CDR3 protein: CATRAKNTEAFF
D gene: TRBD1; J gene: TRBJ1-2; clone size: once; V gene: TRBV29-1; CDR3 DNA: TGCAGCGTGGGACAGGGGAAATATGGCTACACCTTC; CDR3 protein: CSVGQGKYGYTF
D gene: NA; J gene: TRBJ1-1; clone size: NA; V gene: TRBV7-9; CDR3 DNA: TGTGCCAGCAGCTTTGTAGTCACTGAAGCTTTCTTT; CDR3 protein: CASSFVVTEAFF
D gene: TRBD1; J gene: TRBJ1-4; clone size: NA; V gene: TRBV19; CDR3 DNA: TGTGCCAGTAGTATTGGACAGGGGGCGCATGAAAAACTGTTTTTT; CDR3 protein: CASSIGQGAHEKLFF
D gene: NA; J gene: TRBJ2-1; clone size: NA; V gene: TRBV6-4; CDR3 DNA: TGTGCCAGCAGTGCATATTCGGGCTCTCACAATGAGCAGTTCTTC; CDR3 protein: CASSAYSGSHNEQFF
D gene: NA; J gene: TRBJ1-1; clone size: few; V gene: TRBV6-5; CDR3 DNA: TGTGCCAGCATTCGAGAAGCTTTCTTT; CDR3 protein: CASIREAFF
D gene: NA; J gene: TRBJ1-2; clone size: once; V gene: TRBV6-1; CDR3 DNA: TGTGCCAGCAGTGCGATCAGGGACGGCTACACCTTC; CDR3 protein: CASSAIRDGYTF
D gene: NA; J gene: TRBJ2-2; clone size: NA; V gene: TRBV2; CDR3 DNA: TGTGCCAGCAGTGTAAGGGGTATCGGGGAGCTGTTTTTT; CDR3 protein: CASSVRGIGELFF
D gene: NA; J gene: TRBJ2-7; clone size: NA; V gene: TRBV2; CDR3 DNA: TGTGCCAGCAGATATGCCTACGAGCAGTACTTC; CDR3 protein: CASRYAYEQYF
D gene: NA; J gene: TRBJ1-2; clone size: NA; V gene: TRBV2; CDR3 DNA: TGTGCCAGCAGTGCACATTGGACAGCCCCCCATGGCTACACCTTC; CDR3 protein: CASSAHWTAPHGYTF
D gene: TRBD1; J gene: TRBJ2-1; clone size: NA; V gene: TRBV6-4; CDR3 DNA: TGTGCCAGCAGTGACTGGGACAGGGACCGCAATGAGCAGTTCTTC; CDR3 protein: CASSDWDRDRNEQFF
D gene: NA; J gene: TRBJ2-7; clone size: once; V gene: TRBV5-1; CDR3 DNA: TGCGCCAGCAGCTTGGTCGGGAGACAGAACGAGCAGTACTTC; CDR3 protein: CASSLVGRQNEQYF
D gene: NA; J gene: TRBJ2-3; clone size: NA; V gene: TRBV6-1; CDR3 DNA: TGTGCCAGCAGTGAATGGGGTGACGGGAGCACAGATACGCAGTATTTT; CDR3 protein: CASSEWGDGSTDTQYF
D gene: TRBD1; J gene: TRBJ1-5; clone size: NA; V gene: TRBV27; CDR3 DNA: TGTGCCAGCAGTTTACCTACGACAGGGGAGTGTGATCAGCCCCAGCATTTT; CDR3 protein: CASSLPTTGECDQPQHF
D gene: NA; J gene: TRBJ2-2; clone size: NA; V gene: TRBV30; CDR3 DNA: TGTGCCTGGGGGGACGTGTCCGGGGAGCTGTTTTTT; CDR3 protein: CAWGDVSGELFF
D gene: TRBD1; J gene: TRBJ2-2; clone size: NA; V gene: TRBV6-7; CDR3 DNA: TGTGCCAGCAGTCCGCCAGGGGGCCTCAACACCGGGGAGCTGTTTTTT; CDR3 protein: CASSPPGGLNTGELFF
D gene: NA; J gene: TRBJ2-7; clone size: NA; V gene: TRBV7-2; CDR3 DNA: TGTGCCAGCAGCTTACAGGCAGGGGCCTCCTACGAGCAGTACTTC; CDR3 protein: CASSLQAGASYEQYF
D gene: NA; J gene: TRBJ1-3; clone size: NA; V gene: TRBV7-9; CDR3 DNA: TGTGCCAGCAGCTTAAGTTCTTACAGCTCTGGAAACACCATATATTTT; CDR3 protein: CASSLSSYSSGNTIYF
D gene: NA; J gene: TRBJ2-5; clone size: NA; V gene: TRBV7-9; CDR3 DNA: TGTGCCAGCAGCTTATGGGGAATTGAGACCCAGTACTTC; CDR3 protein: CASSLWGIETQYF
D gene: NA; J gene: TRBJ2-3; clone size: NA; V gene: TRBV23-1; CDR3 DNA: TGCGCCAGCAGTCAAGATCCATATACGCAGTATTTT; CDR3 protein: CASSQDPYTQYF
D gene: NA; J gene: TRBJ2-3; clone size: few; V gene: TRBV10-3; CDR3 DNA: TGTGCCATCAAAGGGGCCTTTAGCACAGATACGCAGTATTTT; CDR3 protein: CAIKGAFSTDTQYF
D gene: NA; J gene: TRBJ1-2; clone size: NA; V gene: TRBV5-1; CDR3 DNA: TGCGCCAGCAGCTCCGGGACGCACTATGGCTACACCTTC; CDR3 protein: CASSSGTHYGYTF
D gene: NA; J gene: TRBJ2-7; clone size: NA; V gene: TRBV28; CDR3 DNA: TGTGCCAGCAGTCGCCCGACCGGGACAAACGTGGGCGAGCAGTACTTC; CDR3 protein: CASSRPTGTNVGEQYF
D gene: TRBD1; J gene: TRBJ1-5; clone size: NA; V gene: TRBV6-5; CDR3 DNA: TGTGCCAGCAGTACGGGACAGGGGAATCAGCCCCAGCATTTT; CDR3 protein: CASSTGQGNQPQHF
D gene: TRBD2; J gene: TRBJ2-1; clone size: NA; V gene: TRBV7-8; CDR3 DNA: TGTGCCAGCAGCTTATTGCGGGGGGACAATGAGCAGTTCTTC; CDR3 protein: CASSLLRGDNEQFF
D gene: NA; J gene: TRBJ2-2; clone size: NA; V gene: TRBV6-1; CDR3 DNA: TGTGCCAGCACCGGGAACACCGGGGAGCTGTTTTTT; CDR3 protein: CASTGNTGELFF
D gene: NA; J gene: TRBJ1-3; clone size: NA; V gene: TRBV11-2; CDR3 DNA: TGTGCCAGCAGCCCGTGGGGCTTGGAAGGAAACACCATATATTTT; CDR3 protein: CASSPWGLEGNTIYF
D gene: NA; J gene: TRBJ2-1; clone size: NA; V gene: TRBV7-9; CDR3 DNA: TGTGCCAGCAGCTCTTCGACAGGACGGGAGCAGTTCTTC; CDR3 protein: CASSSSTGREQFF
D gene: NA; J gene: TRBJ2-2; clone size: NA; V gene: TRBV11-2; CDR3 DNA: TGTGCCAGCAGCCCTTATGCGGCCGGGGAGCTGTTTTTT; CDR3 protein: CASSPYAAGELFF
D gene: NA; J gene: TRBJ2-1; clone size: NA; V gene: TRBV6-5; CDR3 DNA: TGTGCCAGCAGTTACTCGATTTGGGAGAATGAGCAGTTCTTC; CDR3 protein: CASSYSIWENEQFF
D gene: TRBD1; J gene: TRBJ1-2; clone size: NA; V gene: TRBV28; CDR3 DNA: TGTGCCAGCAGTATATGGACAGGGAGGTCTGGCTACACCTTC; CDR3 protein: CASSIWTGRSGYTF
D gene: NA; J gene: TRBJ1-5; clone size: NA; V gene: TRBV15; CDR3 DNA: TGTGCCACCAGCTCCCGGGGGAATCAGCCCCAGCATTTT; CDR3 protein: CATSSRGNQPQHF
D gene: NA; J gene: TRBJ1-1; clone size: NA; V gene: TRBV28; CDR3 DNA: TGTGCCAGCAGGACGGACAGGAACACTGAAGCTTTCTTT; CDR3 protein: CASRTDRNTEAFF
D gene: NA; J gene: TRBJ2-1; clone size: NA; V gene: TRBV19; CDR3 DNA: TGTGCCAGTCGCGTTTCGGCCTACAATGAGCAGTTCTTC; CDR3 protein: CASRVSAYNEQFF
D gene: NA; J gene: TRBJ2-7; clone size: NA; V gene: TRBV28; CDR3 DNA: TGTGCCAGCAGTGCATTAGTAGGCTCCTACGAGCAGTACTTC; CDR3 protein: CASSALVGSYEQYF
D gene: TRBD1; J gene: TRBJ1-1; clone size: NA; V gene: TRBV7-2; CDR3 DNA: TGTGCCAGCAGCACCTATGGACAGGGAAGGACTGAAGCTTTCTTT; CDR3 protein: CASSTYGQGRTEAFF
D gene: TRBD2; J gene: TRBJ2-2; clone size: NA; V gene: TRBV7-2; CDR3 DNA: TGTGCCAGCAGCTCGGGACTAGCGGGAGGCGGGCTGTTTTTT; CDR3 protein: CASSSGLAGGGLFF
D gene: NA; J gene: TRBJ2-1; clone size: NA; V gene: TRBV5-4; CDR3 DNA: TGTGCCAGCAGCTTGGTGGGGTCACGGGACTCTGAGTTCTTC; CDR3 protein: CASSLVGSRDSEFF
D gene: NA; J gene: TRBJ1-1; clone size: NA; V gene: TRBV6-1; CDR3 DNA: TGTGCCAGCAAAGGGCGGACAAGTAACACTGAAGCTTTCTTT; CDR3 protein: CASKGRTSNTEAFF
D gene: TRBD2; J gene: TRBJ2-1; clone size: NA; V gene: TRBV5-4; CDR3 DNA: TGTGCCAGCAGCGCACCTAGCGGGAGGTCCTACAATGAGCAGTTCTTC; CDR3 protein: CASSAPSGRSYNEQFF
D gene: NA; J gene: TRBJ2-6; clone size: once; V gene: TRBV27; CDR3 DNA: TGTGCCAGCAGTTTAGATACATCCGCCAACGTCCTGACTTTC; CDR3 protein: CASSLDTSANVLTF
D gene: TRBD1; J gene: TRBJ1-1; clone size: NA; V gene: TRBV6-1; CDR3 DNA: TGTGCCAGCAGGGGGGACAGAGGGTTAGTAACTGAAGCTTTCTTT; CDR3 protein: CASRGDRGLVTEAFF
D gene: NA; J gene: TRBJ1-1; clone size: medium-sized; V gene: TRBV5-4; CDR3 DNA: TGTGCCAGCAGCTTGTGGGGGAAAGGGACTGAAGCTTTCTTT; CDR3 protein: CASSLWGKGTEAFF
D gene: TRBD1; J gene: TRBJ1-4; clone size: once; V gene: TRBV9; CDR3 DNA: TGTGCCAGCAGCGTAGACCGTCAGGGGGCAACGCCTAATGAAAAACTGTTTTTT; CDR3 protein: CASSVDRQGATPNEKLFF
D gene: TRBD1; J gene: TRBJ1-1; clone size: NA; V gene: TRBV27; CDR3 DNA: TGTGCCAGCAGTCCCGGGACAGGGATGGCGGGCACTGAAGCTTTCTTT; CDR3 protein: CASSPGTGMAGTEAFF
D gene: NA; J gene: TRBJ2-7; clone size: NA; V gene: TRBV9; CDR3 DNA: TGTGCCAGCAGCATCGGGACCCTTAATAGCTACGAGCAGTACTTC; CDR3 protein: CASSIGTLNSYEQYF
D gene: NA; J gene: TRBJ1-2; clone size: NA; V gene: TRBV29-1; CDR3 DNA: TGCAGCGTCACTCTCCTGGCAGGCGTTAACTATGGCTACACCTTC; CDR3 protein: CSVTLLAGVNYGYTF